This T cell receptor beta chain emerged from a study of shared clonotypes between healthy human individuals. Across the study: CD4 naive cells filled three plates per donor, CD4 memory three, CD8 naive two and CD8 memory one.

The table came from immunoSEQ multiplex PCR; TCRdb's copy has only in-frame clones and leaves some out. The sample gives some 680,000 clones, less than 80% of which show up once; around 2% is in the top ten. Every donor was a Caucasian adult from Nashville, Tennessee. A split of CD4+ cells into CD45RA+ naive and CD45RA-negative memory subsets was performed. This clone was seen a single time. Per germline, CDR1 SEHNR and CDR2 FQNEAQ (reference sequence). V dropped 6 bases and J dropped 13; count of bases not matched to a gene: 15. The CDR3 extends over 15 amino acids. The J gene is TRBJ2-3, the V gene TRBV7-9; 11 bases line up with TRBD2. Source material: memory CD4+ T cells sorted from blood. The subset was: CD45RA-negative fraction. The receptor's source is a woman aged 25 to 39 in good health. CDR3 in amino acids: CASSFSGRAPGLKYF. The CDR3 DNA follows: TGTGCCAGCAGTTTTAGCGGGAGGGCCCCGGGACTGAAGTATTTT.